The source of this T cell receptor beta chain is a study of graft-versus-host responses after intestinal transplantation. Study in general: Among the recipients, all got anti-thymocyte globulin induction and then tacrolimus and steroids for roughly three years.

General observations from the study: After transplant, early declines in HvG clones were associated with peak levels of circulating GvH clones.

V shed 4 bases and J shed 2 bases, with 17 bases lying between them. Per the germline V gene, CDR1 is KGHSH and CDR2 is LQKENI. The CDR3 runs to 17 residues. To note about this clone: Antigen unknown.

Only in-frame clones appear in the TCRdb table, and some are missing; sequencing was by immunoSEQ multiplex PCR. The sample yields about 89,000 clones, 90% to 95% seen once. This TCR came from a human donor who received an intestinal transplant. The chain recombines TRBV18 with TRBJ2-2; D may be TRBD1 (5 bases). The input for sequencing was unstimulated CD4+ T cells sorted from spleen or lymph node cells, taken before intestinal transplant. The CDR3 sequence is CASSRNWGGTNTGELFF. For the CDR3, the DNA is TGTGCCAGCTCACGAAACTGGGGCGGTACAAACACCGGGGAGCTGTTTTTT. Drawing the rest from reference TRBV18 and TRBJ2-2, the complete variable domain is NAGVMQNPRHLVRRRGQEARLRCSPMKGHSHVYWYRQLPEEGLKFMVYLQKENIIDESGMPKERFSAEFPKEGPSILRIQQVVRGDSAAYFCASSRNWGGTNTGELFFGEGSRLTVL.